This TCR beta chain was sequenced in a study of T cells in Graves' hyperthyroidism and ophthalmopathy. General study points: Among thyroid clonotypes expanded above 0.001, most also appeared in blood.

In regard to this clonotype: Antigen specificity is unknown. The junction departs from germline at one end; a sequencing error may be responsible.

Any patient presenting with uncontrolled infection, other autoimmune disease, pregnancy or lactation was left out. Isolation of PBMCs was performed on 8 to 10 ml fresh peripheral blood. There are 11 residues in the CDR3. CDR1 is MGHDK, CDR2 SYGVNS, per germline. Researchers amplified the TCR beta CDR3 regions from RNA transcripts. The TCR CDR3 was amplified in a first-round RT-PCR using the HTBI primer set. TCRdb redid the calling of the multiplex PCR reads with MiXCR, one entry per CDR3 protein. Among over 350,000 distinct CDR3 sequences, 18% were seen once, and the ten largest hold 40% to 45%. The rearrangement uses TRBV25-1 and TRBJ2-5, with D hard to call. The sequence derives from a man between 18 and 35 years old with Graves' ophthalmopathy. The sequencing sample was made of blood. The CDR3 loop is CASSQLDPEHF. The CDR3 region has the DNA TGTGCCAGCAGTCAACTGGACCCGGAGCACTTC.